The entry that follows covers one T cell receptor (beta chain) sequence. Unmatched junction bases numbered 14, after V lost 3 bases and J lost 0 bases. The CDR3 runs to 19 residues. CDR1 and CDR2 (germline): MNHEY, SMNVEV (reference sequence). Thymus specimens were resections from corrective heart surgery. The method was immunoSEQ multiplex PCR; TCRdb's version includes in-frame clones alone and lacks a portion of them. The sample shows tens of thousands of clones, roughly 96% of them seen only once. The sample originates from a study of human thymus T cells. This TCR was recovered from a girl less than two years old with a congenital heart defect but otherwise immunologically healthy. Sequenced: thymus tissue. The chain uses TRBV27 and TRBJ2-3; TRBD2 agrees at 8 bases. As DNA, the CDR3 is TGTGCCAGCAGTTTCGGGGGGCATGCGGGAGGAAAGAGCACAGATACGCAGTATTTT. As protein: CASSFGGHAGGKSTDTQYF.